These 27 T cell receptor beta chains came from one sample sequenced in a study of yellow fever vaccine responses in identical twins. TCRdb re-called the RT-PCR reads with MiXCR, one entry per CDR3 protein. The sample gives about 2,000 distinct CDR3 sequences, 82% of which show up once; approximately 6.3% is in the top ten. Sequenced material: T cells from blood (PBMCs), unsorted or a sorted subset (not recorded which), taken before or after yellow fever vaccination (not recorded which). The receptors here all came from a young woman who received the yellow fever vaccine.

This clonotype is labeled large. The chain uses TRBV24-1 and TRBJ1-1, with D unclear. This CDR3 is 13 amino acids long. V lost 1 base, J lost 2 bases, and 4 bases lay in between. Germline CDR1 KGHDR, CDR2 SFDVKD. In nucleotides, the CDR3 is TGTGCCACCAGTGATTTCGCCAACACTGAAGCTTTCTTT. It specifies CATSDFANTEAFF.

The chain couples TRBV3-1 to TRBJ2-4; 8 bases match TRBD2. CDR1 is LGHDT, CDR2 YNNKEL, per germline (reference sequence). CDR3 length equals 15 residues. V was pared by 0 bases and J by 8 bases, with 6 bases of the junction left unmatched. The CDR3 loop is CASSQDHPGGDIQYF. CDR3 coding DNA: TGTGCCAGCAGCCAAGATCACCCGGGAGGGGACATTCAGTACTTC.

CDR3 protein: CASSSRQENTEAFF. CDR3 DNA sequence: TGCGCCAGCAGCTCAAGACAGGAGAACACTGAAGCTTTCTTT. The genes are TRBV5-1 and TRBJ1-1; D is perhaps TRBD1 (6 bases). V lost 3 bases and J 1 base, leaving 10 bases between the germline ends. Per the germline V gene, CDR1 is SGHRS and CDR2 is YFSETQ. The CDR3 is 14 amino acids. The complete variable domain, with remaining parts taken from reference TRBV5-1 and TRBJ1-1, reads KAGVTQTPRYLIKTRGQQVTLSCSPISGHRSVSWYQQTPGQGLQFLFEYFSETQRNKGNFPGRFSGRQFSNSRSEMNVSTLELGDSALYLCASSSRQENTEAFFGQGTRLTVV.

This clonotype turned up a few times. The CDR3: CASSQAEGESYEQYF. The CDR3 coding sequence is TGTGCCAGCAGCCAAGCGGAGGGAGAAAGCTACGAGCAGTACTTC. This chain links TRBV4-2 with TRBJ2-7, with a tentative D call TRBD2 (6 bases). The CDR3 extends over 15 amino acids. V lost 1 base and J 3 bases, leaving 13 bases between the germline ends. The germline V gene encodes CDR1 LGHNA and CDR2 YNFKEQ.

This chain links TRBV11-1 with TRBJ1-1; D gene ambiguous. Trimming left V 5 bases short and J 4 bases short, with 8 bases between. CDR1 SGHAT and CDR2 FQDESV come from the germline V gene (reference sequence). This CDR3 has 12 residues. CDR3 in amino acids: CASSGGTTEAFF. CDR3 nucleotide sequence: TGTGCCAGCAGCGGTGGTACCACTGAAGCTTTCTTT.

V and J are TRBV2 and TRBJ2-2, with 9 bases lining up with TRBD2. Germline CDR1 SNHLY, CDR2 FYNNEI. Trimming cost V 7 bases and J 2 bases; bases outside gene matches: 11. The CDR3 sequence is 17 residues long. CDR3: CASKPLLAGGNTGELFF. The CDR3 region has the DNA TGTGCCAGCAAGCCATTACTAGCGGGCGGTAACACCGGGGAGCTGTTTTTT.

This clonotype was recorded once. The chain couples TRBV11-3 to TRBJ1-1; 7 bases line up with TRBD1. CDR1 and CDR2 (germline): SGHNT, YENEEA. Germline trimming cut 4 bases from V and 1 base from J; bases unmatched to any gene: 9. The CDR3 is 16 residues long. CDR3 bases: TGTGCCAGCAGCTCCCGACAGGGACTACGGAACACTGAAGCTTTCTTT. Translation: CASSSRQGLRNTEAFF.

The chain uses TRBV2 and TRBJ1-1; TRBD1 agrees at 7 bases. This CDR3 comprises 14 residues. The germline gives CDR1 SNHLY, CDR2 FYNNEI. J gave up 0 bases and V 8 bases, and 6 bases lay outside the gene matches. The CDR3 region is CASLQTGMNTEAFF. The CDR3 bases are TGTGCCAGCCTCCAGACAGGGATGAACACTGAAGCTTTCTTT.

This sequence joins TRBV7-3 and TRBJ2-1; no reliable D call. V lost 5 bases and J lost 8, with 22 bases in between. Germline CDR1 SGHTA, CDR2 FQGTGA. CDR3 length equals 16 residues. The CDR3 DNA follows: TGTGCCAGCAGCCCCAGCCCGGTTTTCTACCCCGATGAGCAGTTCTTC. Residues: CASSPSPVFYPDEQFF.

This chain uses TRBV11-3 with TRBJ2-1; D unresolved. This CDR3 has 14 residues. Germline V lookup: CDR1 SGHNT, CDR2 YENEEA. V dropped 3 bases and J dropped 0 bases, with 6 bases sitting between them. The CDR3 here is CASSLELSYNEQFF. The CDR3 DNA reads as TGTGCCAGCAGCTTGGAGCTCTCCTACAATGAGCAGTTCTTC.

This chain links TRBV7-6 with TRBJ2-1; D gene uncertain. Germline lookup yields CDR1 SGHVS and CDR2 FNYEAQ. The CDR3 sequence is 11 residues long. Between the trimmed V and J ends, which lost 6 bases and 5 bases, there was a span of 5 bases. In nucleotides, the CDR3 is TGTGCCAGCAGATTAAACAATGAGCAGTTCTTC. Amino acids: CASRLNNEQFF.

The V and J genes are TRBV28 and TRBJ1-1; D perhaps matches TRBD1 (6 bases). Per the germline V gene, CDR1 is MDHEN and CDR2 is SYDVKM. Between the trimmed V and J ends, which lost 2 bases and 5 bases, there was a span of 9 bases. This CDR3 comprises 13 residues. In DNA form, the CDR3 reads TGTGCCAGCAGTTTAACAGGGAAGACTGAAGCTTTCTTT. This translates into CASSLTGKTEAFF.

The chain uses TRBV6-5 and TRBJ1-1, with TRBD1 as a possible D gene (5 bases). The CDR3 is 16 residues long. The germline V gene has CDR1 MNHEY and CDR2 SVGAGI. V was clipped by 2 bases and J by 0 bases, with 13 bases between them. Here the CDR3 DNA reads TGTGCCAGCAGTTACACTTTCGCAGGGATGAACACTGAAGCTTTCTTT. Its translation is CASSYTFAGMNTEAFF.

This clonotype was observed once. The chain carries TRBV6-5 and TRBJ2-1; the match to TRBD2 covers 7 bases. Per the germline V gene, CDR1 is MNHEY and CDR2 is SVGAGI. The CDR3 consists of 15 residues. The J segment lost 6 bases and the V segment lost 2 bases, leaving 7 bases of the junction unmatched. The CDR3 protein is CASSYGAPSGNEQFF. The CDR3 nucleotides read TGTGCCAGCAGTTACGGGGCCCCTAGCGGCAATGAGCAGTTCTTC.

The rearrangement joins TRBV11-1 to TRBJ1-2, with D tentatively TRBD1 (5 bases). CDR3 length equals 15 residues. Deletions cut 4 bases from V and 2 bases from J, with 14 bases between. CDR1 SGHAT and CDR2 FQDESV come from the germline V gene (reference sequence). CDR3 coding DNA: TGTGCCAGCAGCTCACAACAGGAACGCAACTATGGCTACACCTTC. Its translation: CASSSQQERNYGYTF.

V usage is TRBV12-3 or TRBV12-4 and J usage is TRBJ2-3, with 7 bases fitting TRBD2. Losses at the gene ends were 3 bases for V and 2 bases for J; bases not matched to a gene: 11. This CDR3 is 17 amino acids long. Here the CDR3 DNA reads TGTGCCAGCAGTTTTACTTTCCTAGCGGAGATCACAGATACGCAGTATTTT. Translated, it gives CASSFTFLAEITDTQYF.

V usage is TRBV20-1 and J usage is TRBJ1-2; D gene ambiguous. The CDR3 length is 12 residues. V shed 1 base and J shed 3 bases, with 6 bases lying between them. From germline, CDR1 is DFQATT and CDR2 SNEGSKA (reference sequence). DNA for the CDR3: TGCAGTGCTAGAGTGACGGACTATGGCTACACCTTC. This sequence encodes CSARVTDYGYTF.

The chain couples TRBV11-1 to TRBJ2-1, with unresolved D. The CDR3 is 16 residues long. Germline lookup yields CDR1 SGHAT and CDR2 FQDESV (reference sequence). The ends were cut back, 4 bases at V and 0 bases at J, with 13 bases in the middle. The CDR3 sequence is CASSSNYYSSYNEQFF. CDR3 nucleotides: TGTGCCAGCAGCTCCAATTATTACAGCTCCTACAATGAGCAGTTCTTC.

A single count supports this clonotype. The chain has TRBV2 and TRBJ2-3, with TRBD1 matching over 11 bases. The V gene's germline CDR1 is SNHLY and CDR2 FYNNEI. With V trimmed by 4 bases and J by 2 bases, 2 bases remained unmatched. This CDR3 has 15 amino acids. The chain's CDR3 is CASSAGQGDTDTQYF. The CDR3 DNA is TGTGCCAGCAGTGCGGGACAGGGGGACACAGATACGCAGTATTTT. The whole variable domain, filled in from reference TRBV2 and TRBJ2-3, reads EPEVTQTPSHQVTQMGQEVILRCVPISNHLYFYWYRQILGQKVEFLVSFYNNEISEKSEIFDDQFSVERPDGSNFTLKIRSTKLEDSAMYFCASSAGQGDTDTQYFGPGTRLTVL.

The chain is built from TRBV15 and TRBJ2-3, with 8 bases lining up with TRBD1. Trimming took 3 bases from V and 1 from J; bases not matched to a gene: 6. The CDR3 is 16 amino acids. The germline CDR1 and CDR2 sequences are LNHNV and YYDKDF (reference sequence). In DNA form, the CDR3 reads TGTGCCACCAGCAGGGATCGGGGACAGGGCACAGATACGCAGTATTTT. It specifies CATSRDRGQGTDTQYF.

V usage is TRBV6-2 or TRBV6-3 and J usage is TRBJ2-1; 8 bases line up with TRBD2. The V segment lost 2 bases and the J segment 8 bases; nucleotides outside the gene matches: 11. Germline CDR1 reads MNHEY; CDR2 reads SVGEGT. This CDR3 has 16 residues. The CDR3 DNA follows: TGTGCCAGCAGTTACCCCTTACCGGGACTAGTCCATGAGCAGTTCTTC. Its translation: CASSYPLPGLVHEQFF.

The V gene is TRBV4-1, the J gene TRBJ1-5; weak D call: TRBD1 (5 bases). The length of the CDR3 is 15 residues. Germline loops: CDR1 MGHRA, CDR2 YSYEKL. V lost 0 bases and J lost 7, with 13 bases in between. The CDR3 coding sequence is TGCGCCAGCAGCCAAGATGACAGATTCGGGCAGCCCCAGCATTTT. Its translation: CASSQDDRFGQPQHF.

The rearrangement links TRBV7-6 to TRBJ1-4; D is unresolved. Germline loops: CDR1 SGHVS, CDR2 FNYEAQ. With 2 bases removed from V and 5 bases from J, the gap between germline ends came to 15 bases. The CDR3 covers 16 residues. CDR3 residues: CASSLTTSGGNEKLFF. The CDR3 bases are TGTGCCAGCAGCTTAACGACCTCAGGAGGAAATGAAAAACTGTTTTTT. The full variable domain, with the rest looked up from reference TRBV7-6 and TRBJ1-4, is GAGVSQSPRYKVTKRGQDVALRCDPISGHVSLYWYRQALGQGPEFLTYFNYEAQQDKSGLPNDRFSAERPEGSISTLTIQRTEQRDSAMYRCASSLTTSGGNEKLFFGSGTQLSVL.

The chain joins TRBV9 to TRBJ2-2; D perhaps matches TRBD2 (6 bases). The CDR3 extends over 11 amino acids. V lost 7 bases, J lost 6 bases, and 7 bases lay in between. Germline V gene sequence: CDR1 SGDLS, CDR2 YYNGEE. In DNA, the CDR3 is TGTGCCAGCGGCGGGGCCGGGGAGCTGTTTTTT. Translated, it gives CASGGAGELFF. Variable domain in full (rest from reference TRBV9 and TRBJ2-2): DSGVTQTPKHLITATGQRVTLRCSPRSGDLSVYWYQQSLDQGLQFLIQYYNGEERAKGNILERFSAQQFPDLHSELNLSSLELGDSALYFCASGGAGELFFGEGSRLTVL.

The gene calls are TRBV19 and TRBJ2-3; 12 bases match TRBD1. The CDR3 covers 15 residues. V dropped 6 bases and J dropped 3; count of bases not matched to a gene: 4. From germline, CDR1 is LNHDA and CDR2 SQIVND (reference sequence). As DNA, the CDR3 is TGTGCCAGTAGGAAGGGACAGGGGGCGACAGATACGCAGTATTTT. Its translation: CASRKGQGATDTQYF.

This clonotype was seen once. CDR3 in amino acids: CASSIYYEQYF. CDR3 DNA: TGTGCCAGCAGCATTTATTACGAGCAGTACTTC. V usage is TRBV11-1 and J usage is TRBJ2-7; D ambiguous. The CDR3 spans 11 residues. The V end was cut by 5 bases, the J end by 4 bases, with 6 bases between. Germline V gene lookup returns CDR1 SGHAT and CDR2 FQDESV (reference sequence).

The rearrangement joins TRBV4-1 to TRBJ2-1; 9 bases map to TRBD1. This CDR3 has 14 amino acids. The junction had 2 bases not matched to a gene; V was cut back by 4 bases and J by 4 bases. Looked up from germline, CDR1 is MGHRA and CDR2 is YSYEKL. CDR3 region: CASSLGQGYNEQFF. The CDR3, as DNA: TGCGCCAGCAGCCTAGGACAGGGGTACAATGAGCAGTTCTTC.